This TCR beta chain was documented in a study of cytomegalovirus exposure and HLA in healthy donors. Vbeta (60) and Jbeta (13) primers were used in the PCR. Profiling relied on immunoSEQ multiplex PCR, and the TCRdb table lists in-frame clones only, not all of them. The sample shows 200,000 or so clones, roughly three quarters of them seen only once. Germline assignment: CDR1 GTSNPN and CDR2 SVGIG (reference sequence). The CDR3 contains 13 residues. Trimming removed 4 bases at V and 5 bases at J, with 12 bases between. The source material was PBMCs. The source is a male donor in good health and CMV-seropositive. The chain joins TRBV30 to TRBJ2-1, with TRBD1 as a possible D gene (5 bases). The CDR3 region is CAWKTATHNEQFF. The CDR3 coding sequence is TGTGCCTGGAAGACAGCGACCCACAATGAGCAGTTCTTC.